The T cell receptor beta chain under discussion was sequenced for a study of T cell responses to AZD1222 COVID-19 vaccine. Notes on the study in general: The donors showed a predominance of white British ancestry and of females, with possible underestimation of clonal diversity.

The CDR3 consists of 19 residues. Germline assignment: CDR1 SGHNT and CDR2 YYREEE (reference sequence). The V gene lost 3 bases and the J gene lost 1 base, with 23 bases spanning the gap. Libraries were prepared by immunoSEQ multiplex PCR; TCRdb keeps only in-frame clonotypes and omits some of them. The sample shows 130,000 or so clones, roughly nine tenths of them seen only once. Turning to this clone: Its specificity is not known.

The sequencing here drew on peripheral blood, taken 28 days after the second AZD1222 dose. The gene calls are TRBV5-4 and TRBJ1-5; the D gene is possibly TRBD1 (6 bases). The TCR originated in an adult who received the AZD1222 COVID-19 vaccine. The CDR3 coding sequence is TGTGCCAGCAGCTGTTGGGCTGACAGGTTTCGGTCGAGCAATCAGCCCCAGCATTTT. This translates into CASSCWADRFRSSNQPQHF.